Each of the 32 T cell receptor beta chains below was sequenced from the same sample in a study of cytomegalovirus exposure and HLA in healthy donors. The PCR was carried out with 60 Vbeta primers and 13 Jbeta primers. TCRdb's table, derived via immunoSEQ multiplex PCR, lists solely in-frame clones and lacks some. This sample carries more than 95,000 clones, 78% of them seen once, and the ten largest clones take around 5.8%. The sequencing input was PBMCs. These receptors all come from a woman between 40 and 50 years old in good health and CMV-seronegative.

This chain links TRBV2 with TRBJ2-1, with TRBD2 matching over 9 bases. Germline loops: CDR1 SNHLY, CDR2 FYNNEI. The CDR3 is 14 amino acids. With 6 bases clipped from V and 6 bases from J, the junction kept 6 bases outside the gene matches. CDR3 amino acids: CASRRGLAINEQFF. CDR3 sequence (DNA): TGTGCCAGCAGGCGGGGACTAGCCATCAATGAGCAGTTCTTC.

This clone has a handful of counts. V is TRBV6-5 and J is TRBJ2-5; possible D gene TRBD2, 5 bases. The germline gives CDR1 MNHEY, CDR2 SVGAGI. V gave up 0 bases and J gave up 3 bases, with 11 bases separating them. This CDR3 contains 15 residues. This CDR3 is CASSYSWESEETQYF. Written as DNA, the CDR3 is TGTGCCAGCAGTTACTCTTGGGAGTCCGAAGAGACCCAGTACTTC.

This clone was observed once. V and J are TRBV7-9 and TRBJ1-1, with no clear D. V shed 1 base and J shed 5 bases, with 11 bases lying between them. Germline CDR1 and CDR2: SEHNR and FQNEAQ (reference sequence). The CDR3 contains 14 residues. The CDR3 DNA sequence: TGTGCCAGCAGCTTAGGCAGTGTCGGGACTGAAGCTTTCTTT. This sequence encodes CASSLGSVGTEAFF.

A word on this clone: One base separates it from a far larger clone, so it is likely a read error. This CDR3 is also generated by other DNA sequences in the sample. The chain uses TRBV11-2 and TRBJ2-7, with 7 bases matching TRBD2. Trimming removed 5 bases from V and 4 bases from J; junction bases left unmatched: 11. This CDR3 contains 15 residues. Germline values: CDR1 SGHAT, CDR2 FQNNGV. In DNA, the CDR3 is TGTGCCAGCAGCCAAGCGGCGGGAGTCAGATACGAGCAGTACTTC. Translated: CASSQAAGVRYEQYF.

The V and J genes are TRBV28 and TRBJ2-5; TRBD2 matches 7 bases. The V segment lost 6 bases and the J segment 0 bases; nucleotides outside the gene matches: 7. CDR1 and CDR2 from the germline V gene are MDHEN and SYDVKM. The CDR3 contains 15 residues. Written as DNA, the CDR3 is TGTGCCAGCAGGCGAACTCTAGCGGACCAAGAGACCCAGTACTTC. It yields the protein CASRRTLADQETQYF.

In regard to this clone: One end of the junction varies from germline; a read error may be responsible. This chain joins TRBV7-9 and TRBJ1-1; D unclear. Germline assignment: CDR1 SEHNR and CDR2 FQNEAQ (reference sequence). This CDR3 region has 12 residues. CDR3 amino acids: CSSSLAVNAAFF. The CDR3 DNA sequence: TGTTCCAGCAGCTTAGCGGTCAATGCGGCTTTCTTT. The full variable domain, its missing parts supplied by reference TRBV7-9 and TRBJ1-1, is DTGVSQNPRHKITKRGQNVTFRCDPISEHNRLYWYRQTLGQGPEFLTYFQNEAQLEKSRLLSDRFSAERPKGSFSTLEIQRTEQGDSAMYLCSSSLAVNAAFFGQGTRLTVV.

The chain has TRBV6-5 and TRBJ2-2, with no clear D. The V gene's germline CDR1 is MNHEY and CDR2 SVGAGI. The CDR3 length is 14 residues. V shed 7 bases and J shed 3 bases, with 12 bases lying between them. CDR3 loop: CASMGGPDTGELFF. CDR3 DNA: TGTGCCAGCATGGGTGGGCCTGACACCGGGGAGCTGTTTTTT.

The V gene is TRBV19, the J gene TRBJ2-2; 8 nucleotides agree with TRBD2. Germline CDR1 is LNHDA and CDR2 is SQIVND (reference sequence). Germline trimming cut 3 bases from V and 6 bases from J; bases unmatched to any gene: 6. There are 15 residues in the CDR3. The CDR3, as DNA: TGTGCCAGTAGTATCTACGGGAGGGCCCCCGGGGAGCTGTTTTTT. The encoded protein is CASSIYGRAPGELFF.

The count of this clone is one. At one boundary the junction diverges from the germline segment, which might be a read error. The rearrangement links TRBV7-9 to TRBJ2-7; D unresolved. The CDR3 extends over 13 amino acids. Germline CDR1 is SEHNR and CDR2 is FQNEAQ (reference sequence). The CDR3 sequence: CSSSLTVRYEQYF. The CDR3 DNA follows: TGTTCCAGCAGCTTAACGGTTCGCTACGAGCAGTACTTC.

The chain couples TRBV20-1 to TRBJ1-2, with D perhaps TRBD1 (6 bases). From germline, CDR1 is DFQATT and CDR2 SNEGSKA (reference sequence). Trimming left V 0 bases short and J 10 bases short, with 9 bases between. The CDR3 has 11 residues. As DNA, the CDR3 is TGCAGTGCTAGAGATTACAGGGACTACACCTTC. It is translated as CSARDYRDYTF.

This clone is a singleton in its sample. V and J are TRBV7-2 and TRBJ2-1, with 7 bases matching TRBD2. Germline-derived CDR1 and CDR2 are SGHTA and FQGNSA. The CDR3 loop spans 14 amino acids. V shed 5 bases, J shed 10 bases, and the junction held 11 bases outside the gene matches. The CDR3 region is CASSPGLVLGEQFF. The CDR3 DNA reads TGTGCCAGCAGCCCTGGACTAGTTCTCGGGGAGCAGTTCTTC.

This chain links TRBV25-1 with TRBJ1-1; 8 nucleotides match TRBD1. The CDR3 totals 14 residues. Germline CDR1 MGHDK, CDR2 SYGVNS. The V segment lost 2 bases and the J segment 5 bases; nucleotides outside the gene matches: 4. The CDR3 DNA follows: TGTGCCAGCAGTGAACCCCAGGGGGCGACTGAAGCTTTCTTT. Its translation: CASSEPQGATEAFF.

This chain links TRBV27 with TRBJ2-3; 10 positions match TRBD1. V was clipped by 7 bases and J by 5 bases; unmatched bases: 9. The CDR3 is made up of 15 amino acids. CDR1 is MNHEY and CDR2 is SMNVEV in the germline V gene (reference sequence). The CDR3 sequence is CASTPTGGAGDTQYF. The CDR3 DNA sequence: TGTGCCAGCACCCCGACAGGGGGCGCGGGAGATACGCAGTATTTT.

A single count supports this clone. CDR3 loop: CASSIRLTGDGELFF. CDR3 nucleotide sequence: TGTGCCAGCAGCATCCGTCTGACAGGGGACGGGGAGCTGTTTTTT. The chain recombines TRBV7-9 with TRBJ2-2; TRBD1 matches at 8 bases. With 5 bases clipped from V and 7 bases from J, the junction kept 9 bases outside the gene matches. Germline lookup yields CDR1 SEHNR and CDR2 FQNEAQ (reference sequence). There are 15 residues in the CDR3.

The chain carries TRBV10-1 and TRBJ2-3, with D possibly matching TRBD2 (5 bases). The CDR3 is 13 amino acids. V lost 6 bases, J lost 0 bases, and 7 bases lay in between. Germline CDR1 WNHNN, CDR2 SYGVQD (reference sequence). The DNA of the CDR3 is TGCGCCAGCAGAGAGCGGAGCACAGATACGCAGTATTTT. It encodes CASRERSTDTQYF.

This clone was found once. The chain recombines TRBV10-2 with TRBJ2-7; D unclear. The V gene's germline CDR1 is WSHSY and CDR2 SAAADI. The CDR3 runs to 12 residues. V was pared by 3 bases and J by 3 bases, with 6 bases between. CDR3 residues: CASSDSFYEQYF. CDR3 sequence (DNA): TGCGCCAGCAGTGATTCTTTCTACGAGCAGTACTTC.

The rearrangement joins TRBV15 to TRBJ2-7; TRBD1 agrees at 7 bases. V lost 5 bases and J lost 4; bases outside the gene matches: 8. In germline, CDR1 is LNHNV, CDR2 YYDKDF (reference sequence). The CDR3 contains 14 residues. The CDR3 sequence: CATSVHRGTYEQYF. The CDR3 DNA sequence: TGTGCCACCAGCGTTCACAGGGGAACGTACGAGCAGTACTTC.

V and J are TRBV5-1 and TRBJ2-5; D is possibly TRBD1 (8 bases). The better agreement between TRBJ2-7 and the DNA end casts doubt on the J call. Germline values: CDR1 SGHRS, CDR2 YFSETQ. The CDR3 has 15 amino acids. As DNA, the CDR3 is TGCGCCAGCAGCCAACAGACAGGGGAGGGGAACGAGCAGTACTTC. Protein sequence: CASSQQTGEGNEQYF.

This chain joins TRBV6-1 and TRBJ2-7; a weak D match, TRBD1 (6 bases). V dropped 10 bases and J dropped 4 bases, with 20 bases sitting between them. This CDR3 is 14 amino acids long. Looked up from germline, CDR1 is MNHNS and CDR2 is SASEGT. CDR3 loop: CATWDKGRRYEQYF. DNA for the CDR3: TGTGCCACCTGGGACAAGGGCCGAAGGTACGAGCAGTACTTC.

The rearrangement links TRBV5-4 to TRBJ1-2; 9 nucleotides agree with TRBD1. The germline V gene encodes CDR1 SGHNT and CDR2 YYREEE (reference sequence). The CDR3 is 14 residues long. The V segment lost 5 bases and the J segment 6 bases; nucleotides outside the gene matches: 8. The CDR3 DNA follows: TGTGCCAGCAGACGACCGGGACAGGGAAATGGCTACACCTTC. Amino acids: CASRRPGQGNGYTF.

The chain employs TRBV4-3 and TRBJ2-1, with D possibly matching TRBD1 (6 bases). In germline, CDR1 is LGHNA, CDR2 YSLEER. The CDR3 consists of 18 residues. Between the trimmed V and J ends, which lost 0 bases and 9 bases, there was a span of 24 bases. The CDR3, as DNA: TGCGCCAGCAGCCAAGATTCTTACTGGGGCAGGGGATACGGTGAGCAGTTCTTC. This translates into CASSQDSYWGRGYGEQFF.

The chain is built from TRBV7-3 and TRBJ2-3; 7 bases line up with TRBD2. The CDR3 contains 14 residues. Per the germline V gene, CDR1 is SGHTA and CDR2 is FQGTGA. Trimming cost V 2 bases and J 2 bases; bases outside gene matches: 1. The CDR3 region is CASSLLADTDTQYF. The CDR3 DNA sequence: TGTGCCAGCAGCTTACTAGCGGACACAGATACGCAGTATTTT. Looking up the rest from reference TRBV7-3 and TRBJ2-3 gives the full variable domain: GAGVSQTPSNKVTEKGKYVELRCDPISGHTALYWYRQSLGQGPEFLIYFQGTGAADDSGLPNDRFFAVRPEGSVSTLKIQRTERGDSAVYLCASSLLADTDTQYFGPGTRLTVL.

This chain joins TRBV4-2 and TRBJ2-7; TRBD1 aligns across 8 bases. Germline V gene sequence: CDR1 LGHNA, CDR2 YNFKEQ. This CDR3 comprises 17 residues. The trim removed 0 bases at V and 4 bases at J, leaving 11 bases unmatched. CDR3 bases: TGTGCCAGCAGCCAAGAGGGGACCCAGGGGGCACCTTACGAGCAGTACTTC. Its protein is CASSQEGTQGAPYEQYF.

V usage is TRBV6-1 and J usage is TRBJ1-2, with D maybe TRBD1 (5 bases). Germline values: CDR1 MNHNS, CDR2 SASEGT. This CDR3 contains 17 residues. The germline V and J ends were trimmed by 0 bases and 7 bases, with 21 bases remaining between them. CDR3 bases: TGTGCCAGCAGTGAAGCTAAAATTTTTCAGGGTATGCGTGGCTACACCTTC. Its translation: CASSEAKIFQGMRGYTF.

This clone was seen only a few times. This sample includes further DNA sequences coding for the same CDR3. The chain combines TRBV28 with TRBJ1-1, with D tentatively TRBD1 (5 bases). The V end lost 4 bases, the J end lost 0 bases, and 9 bases lay between the germline ends. CDR1 and CDR2 from the germline V gene are MDHEN and SYDVKM. The length of the CDR3 is 14 residues. The CDR3 region has the DNA TGTGCCAGCAGTTCCACAGGATTGAACACTGAAGCTTTCTTT. It translates to CASSSTGLNTEAFF.

This chain joins TRBV4-1 and TRBJ2-2, with D maybe TRBD1 (6 bases). Germline CDR1 and CDR2: MGHRA and YSYEKL. The CDR3 runs 15 residues. The ends were cut back, 4 bases at V and 2 bases at J, with 11 bases in the middle. The CDR3 sequence is CASSPGTLNTGELFF. CDR3 coding DNA: TGCGCCAGCAGCCCTGGGACACTTAACACCGGGGAGCTGTTTTTT.

This chain links TRBV28 with TRBJ1-5; D unclear. Germline loops: CDR1 MDHEN, CDR2 SYDVKM. Trimming left V 8 bases short and J 4 bases short, with 9 bases between. The CDR3 runs 12 residues. CDR3: CASGLLNQPQHF. Written as DNA, the CDR3 is TGTGCCAGCGGACTTTTAAATCAGCCCCAGCATTTT.

The chain has TRBV2 and TRBJ1-1, with D maybe TRBD1 (6 bases). V lost 5 bases, J lost 8 bases, and 9 bases lay in between. Germline V gene data show CDR1 as SNHLY and CDR2 as FYNNEI. The CDR3 has 11 residues. The CDR3: CASSRTEEAFF. The CDR3, as DNA: TGTGCCAGCAGTCGGACAGAAGAAGCTTTCTTT.

As regards this clone: The junction departs from the called germline gene at one end, perhaps through a read error. The V call is TRBV7-9, the J call TRBJ1-2; D might be TRBD1 (5 bases). This CDR3 contains 16 residues. The V gene's germline CDR1 is SEHNR and CDR2 FQNEAQ (reference sequence). The CDR3 DNA sequence: TGTTCCAGCAGGTCCATGCGGGGCGGAAGGGGCTATGGCTACACCTTC. It translates to CSSRSMRGGRGYGYTF.

Details on this clone: Different DNA sequences within this sample yield the same CDR3. The chain combines TRBV5-1 with TRBJ1-1; D not certain. CDR1 is SGHRS and CDR2 is YFSETQ in the germline V gene. The CDR3 has 15 residues. The V end lost 0 bases, the J end lost 3 bases, and 12 bases lay between the germline ends. CDR3 protein: CASSLGLGGDTEAFF. The CDR3 DNA reads as TGCGCCAGCAGCTTGGGTCTTGGTGGAGACACTGAAGCTTTCTTT.

The chain recombines TRBV29-1 with TRBJ2-1; possible D gene TRBD2, 5 bases. Per the germline V gene, CDR1 is SQVTM and CDR2 is ANQGSEA. The CDR3 is 14 amino acids. V was pared by 2 bases and J by 0 bases, with 8 bases between. CDR3 sequence reads: CSVEPGSSYNEQFF. In nucleotides, the CDR3 is TGCAGCGTTGAACCGGGGAGCTCCTACAATGAGCAGTTCTTC.

The V call is TRBV4-1, the J call TRBJ1-4; 7 nucleotides line up with TRBD1. Germline CDR1 and CDR2: MGHRA and YSYEKL. This CDR3 is 16 amino acids long. V shed 1 base and J 8 bases; nucleotides not matched to a gene: 10. CDR3 nucleotide sequence: TGCGCCAGCAGCCAAGGACAGGGCAGGGGGAAAGAAAAACTGTTTTTT. Its protein product is CASSQGQGRGKEKLFF.